This T cell receptor (beta chain) originates from a study of shared clonotypes between healthy human individuals. In the naive CD8 group, cells lacked CD45RO and were positively selected for CCR7, so terminally differentiated effector memory CD45RA+ cells were left out. V lost 2 bases and J lost 4, with 18 bases in between. This CDR3 has 17 residues. CDR1 is SNHLY, CDR2 FYNNEI, per germline. Genomic DNA of each subset was evenly split across several immunoSEQ plates. The data were produced by immunoSEQ multiplex PCR, yet TCRdb's version contains in-frame clones alone and is incomplete. Of around 2.1 million clones in the sample, 85% to 95% are singletons; the top ten hold more than 1.5%. Comment on this clone: Its matching antigen is unknown.

Study-level findings and limits: For naive CD4 cells, 4% to 5% of clonotypes were shared across a few donors. Naive subsets, compared against memory subsets, generally had larger estimated richness values. Sequencing depth was expected to influence donor clonotype sharing.

The sample taken for sequencing was naive CD8+ T cells from PBMCs. The receptor was derived from a young man in good health. Some clones in this sample may be carry-over from other donors' samples. The gene calls are TRBV2 and TRBJ1-3; D is perhaps TRBD1 (6 bases). The DNA for the CDR3 is TGTGCCAGCAGTGAATGGTTGGGGGGCACTTCGGGAAACACCATATATTTT. Translated, it gives CASSEWLGGTSGNTIYF.